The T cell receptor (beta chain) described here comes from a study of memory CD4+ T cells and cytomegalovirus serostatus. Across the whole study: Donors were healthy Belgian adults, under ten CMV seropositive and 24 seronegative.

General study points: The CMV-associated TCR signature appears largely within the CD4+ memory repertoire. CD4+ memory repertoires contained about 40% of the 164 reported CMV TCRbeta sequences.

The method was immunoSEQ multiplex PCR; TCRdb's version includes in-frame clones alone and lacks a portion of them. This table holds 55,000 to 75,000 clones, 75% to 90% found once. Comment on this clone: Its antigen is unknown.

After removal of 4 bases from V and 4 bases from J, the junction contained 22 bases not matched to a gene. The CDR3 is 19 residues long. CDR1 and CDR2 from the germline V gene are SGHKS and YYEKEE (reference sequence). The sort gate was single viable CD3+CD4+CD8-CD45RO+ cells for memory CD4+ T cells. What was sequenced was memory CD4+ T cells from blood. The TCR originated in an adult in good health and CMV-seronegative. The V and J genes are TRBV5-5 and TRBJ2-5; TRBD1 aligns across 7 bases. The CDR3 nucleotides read TGTGCCAGCAGCGAAGTGTGGGACAGCAACCACGCCCTTGTAGAGACCCAGTACTTC. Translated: CASSEVWDSNHALVETQYF.